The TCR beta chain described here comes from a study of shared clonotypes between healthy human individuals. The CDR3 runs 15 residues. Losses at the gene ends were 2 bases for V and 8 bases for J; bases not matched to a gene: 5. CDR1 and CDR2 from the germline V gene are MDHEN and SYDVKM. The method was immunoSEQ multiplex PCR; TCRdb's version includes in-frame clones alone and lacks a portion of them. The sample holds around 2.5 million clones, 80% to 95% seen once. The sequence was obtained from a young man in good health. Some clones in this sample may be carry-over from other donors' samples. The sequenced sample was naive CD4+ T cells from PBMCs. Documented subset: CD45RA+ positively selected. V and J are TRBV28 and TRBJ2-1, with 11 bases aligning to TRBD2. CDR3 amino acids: CASSLSSGRVYEQFF. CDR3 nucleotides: TGTGCCAGCAGTTTAAGTAGCGGGAGGGTTTATGAGCAGTTCTTC.